Given below is one T cell receptor (beta chain) in context. The target of this receptor is not known. No qualities accompany the bases; no much larger clone lies one base away. Libraries were built with RT-PCR. TCRdb records Illumina HiSeq 2500 as the sequencer. TCRdb reprocessing: public reads trimmed at Q25 with fastp, clones called with MiXCR, in-frame beta chains kept. A single entry per CDR3 protein holds the most common genes and DNA from its merged rows. This sample has about 190,000 distinct CDR3 sequences in its table, and roughly an eighth of those were observed once. The ten biggest clones cover about a quarter of the sample. The data were obtained in a study of response to subunit inactivated influenza vaccine listed by TCRdb under 2018. Context from the whole study: Deep quantitative T cell receptor repertoire profiling was used in the study to track responses to a trivalent subunit inactivated influenza vaccine. Study-level results and caveats: It was suggested by the authors that each seasonal influenza vaccination may recruit only a limited number of new T cells.

The CDR3 covers 14 residues, taking in both the cysteine and the phenylalanine. The kept DNA is CDR3 alone, 42 bases in frame from the first base. The germline V end is reduced by 3 bases and the J end by 8 bases; junction bases left unmatched: 5. The V and J segments used are TRBV12-3 or TRBV12-4 and TRBJ1-4; TRBD1 agrees with 8 junctional bases. The TCR sequence derives from a man aged 45-65 years who received an inactivated influenza vaccine. Donor details come from another sample of the same person, matched by shared clones. Specimen: CD8+ T cells sorted from PBMCs, collected around 5 days after vaccination. Here the CDR3 is given as CASSLYAGGEKLFF. The sequenced DNA is TGTGCCAGCAGTTTGTATGCAGGGGGCGAAAAACTGTTTTTT.